Listed below are T cell receptor beta chains from one sample, sequenced in a study of blood T cell repertoires in COVID-19. Clones were sequenced by immunoSEQ multiplex PCR, and TCRdb holds only the in-frame ones, with some missing. The table records 200,000 to 250,000 clones, 84% of them present only once. The specimen sequenced was PBMCs or T cells enriched from blood (not recorded which). Receptors originate from a woman in her thirties or forties who had recovered from COVID-19. Both conserved end residues are trimmed from each CDR3.

V gene: TRBV11-3; J gene: TRBJ2-1; CDR3 protein: ASSLGETSGSYEQF
V gene: TRBV6-2/TRBV6-3; J gene: TRBJ1-4; CDR3 protein: ASSYSPEGVFNEKLF
V gene: TRBV4-3; J gene: TRBJ1-2; CDR3 protein: ASSQGAAGEGYT
V gene: TRBV15; J gene: TRBJ2-1; CDR3 protein: ATSTKRLAVLEANEQF
V gene: TRBV28; J gene: TRBJ2-7; CDR3 protein: ASSAQNYEQY
V gene: TRBV27; J gene: TRBJ2-1; CDR3 protein: ASSLGTSGKDEQF
V gene: TRBV5-4; J gene: TRBJ1-2; CDR3 protein: ASSPGAGDSGYT
V gene: TRBV18; J gene: TRBJ2-6; CDR3 protein: ASSAGVPGANVLT
V gene: TRBV5-1; J gene: TRBJ2-5; CDR3 protein: ASSLVGLAGQETQY
V gene: TRBV28; J gene: TRBJ2-2; CDR3 protein: ASRQGGGLVGGELF
V gene: TRBV18; J gene: TRBJ2-1; CDR3 protein: ASSPRTGEASNEQF
V gene: TRBV5-1; J gene: TRBJ2-3; CDR3 protein: ASSLGTSASTDTQY
V gene: TRBV19; J gene: TRBJ2-5; CDR3 protein: ASSIALAGGPSQETQY
V gene: TRBV5-6; J gene: TRBJ2-5; CDR3 protein: ASSHRRLRGETQY
V gene: TRBV5-6; J gene: TRBJ1-2; CDR3 protein: ASSTITGKANYGYT
V gene: TRBV10-3; J gene: TRBJ1-2; CDR3 protein: AISDGTPVPFGYT
V gene: TRBV20-1; J gene: TRBJ1-4; CDR3 protein: SYRAEKLF
V gene: TRBV7-8; J gene: TRBJ2-5; CDR3 protein: ASSLAGGQGETQY
V gene: TRBV2; J gene: TRBJ2-1; CDR3 protein: ASSEASSYNEQF
V gene: TRBV5-6; J gene: TRBJ2-7; CDR3 protein: ASSTTSGSHEQY
V gene: TRBV18; J gene: TRBJ2-4; CDR3 protein: ASSPPAEARNIQY
V gene: TRBV15; J gene: TRBJ2-5; CDR3 protein: ATSRGQGNGETQY
V gene: TRBV5-5; J gene: TRBJ1-5; CDR3 protein: ASSLSPYLQDSNQPQH
V gene: TRBV11-2; J gene: TRBJ1-4; CDR3 protein: ASSLGAGGAGEKLF
V gene: TRBV19; J gene: TRBJ1-2; CDR3 protein: ASSIDGTRNNYGYT
V gene: TRBV19; J gene: TRBJ1-2; CDR3 protein: ASSRQGRVSDGYT
V gene: TRBV20-1; J gene: TRBJ2-1; CDR3 protein: SASGVSGTPGYNEQF
V gene: TRBV4-2; J gene: TRBJ2-7; CDR3 protein: ASSQAGLLGYEQY
V gene: TRBV28; J gene: TRBJ2-7; CDR3 protein: ASSAPGTGGYEQY
V gene: TRBV5-4; J gene: TRBJ1-2; CDR3 protein: ASSFPDRENGYT
V gene: TRBV19; J gene: TRBJ1-1; CDR3 protein: ASSPRGLDTEAF
V gene: TRBV9; J gene: TRBJ2-6; CDR3 protein: ASSARDWRSGANVLT
V gene: TRBV11-1; J gene: TRBJ2-7; CDR3 protein: ASRTGLEPEHRTY
V gene: TRBV6-5; J gene: TRBJ1-1; CDR3 protein: ASERTANTEAF
V gene: TRBV2; J gene: TRBJ2-7; CDR3 protein: ASNVGQGIYEQY
V gene: TRBV4-2; J gene: TRBJ2-1; CDR3 protein: ASTRFAGEPDEQF
V gene: TRBV7-9; J gene: TRBJ1-2; CDR3 protein: ASSYGTAYGYT
V gene: TRBV19; J gene: TRBJ2-5; CDR3 protein: ASRPPWGGETQY
V gene: TRBV19; J gene: TRBJ1-5; CDR3 protein: ASSNRDRGVWSNQPQH
V gene: TRBV6-5; J gene: TRBJ2-1; CDR3 protein: ASGASGYNEQF
V gene: TRBV7-9; J gene: TRBJ2-2; CDR3 protein: ASSLTGANTGELF
V gene: TRBV27; J gene: TRBJ2-5; CDR3 protein: ASTPTSGEETQY
V gene: TRBV10-3; J gene: TRBJ1-1; CDR3 protein: AISEGRPYTEAF
V gene: TRBV14; J gene: TRBJ1-2; CDR3 protein: ASSRGQDYGYT
V gene: TRBV2; J gene: TRBJ1-4; CDR3 protein: ASSEQGSDNEKLF
V gene: TRBV11-3; J gene: TRBJ1-2; CDR3 protein: ASSLDQWQNYGYT
V gene: TRBV6-5; J gene: TRBJ2-1; CDR3 protein: ASSSPGLGIEQF
V gene: TRBV18; J gene: TRBJ2-5; CDR3 protein: ASSSLAGGLQETQY
V gene: TRBV19; J gene: TRBJ1-5; CDR3 protein: ASSILMTVNSNQPQH
V gene: TRBV18; J gene: TRBJ1-5; CDR3 protein: ASSPGTGGRSKH
V gene: TRBV3-1/TRBV3-2; J gene: TRBJ2-7; CDR3 protein: ASSQRGGRGSYEQY
V gene: TRBV15; J gene: TRBJ2-5; CDR3 protein: ATREATGARETQY
V gene: TRBV5-1; J gene: TRBJ2-7; CDR3 protein: ASSSGTVLRSYEQY